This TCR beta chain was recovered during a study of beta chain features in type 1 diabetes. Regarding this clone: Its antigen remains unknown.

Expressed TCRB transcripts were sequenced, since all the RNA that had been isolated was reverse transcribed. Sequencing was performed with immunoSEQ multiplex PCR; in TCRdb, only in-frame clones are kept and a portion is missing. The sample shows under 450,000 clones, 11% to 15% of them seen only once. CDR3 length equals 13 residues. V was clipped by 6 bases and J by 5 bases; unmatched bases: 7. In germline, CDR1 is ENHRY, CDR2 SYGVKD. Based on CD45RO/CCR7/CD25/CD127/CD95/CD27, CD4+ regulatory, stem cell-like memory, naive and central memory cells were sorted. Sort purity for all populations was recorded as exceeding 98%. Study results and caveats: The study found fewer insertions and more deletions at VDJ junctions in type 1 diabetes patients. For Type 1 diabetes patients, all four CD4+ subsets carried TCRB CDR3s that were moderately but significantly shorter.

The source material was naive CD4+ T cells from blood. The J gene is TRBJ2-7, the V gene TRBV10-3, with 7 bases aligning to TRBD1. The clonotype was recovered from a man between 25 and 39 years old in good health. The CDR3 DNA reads TGTGCCATCAGGGGGACAGCCCTCAACGAGCAGTACGTC. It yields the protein CAIRGTALNEQYV.